This TCR beta chain was recovered during a study of T cell responses to AZD1222 COVID-19 vaccine. Study findings and constraints: Spike was spanned by vaccine-associated CD4 TCRs, which were dominant at 160-218 and 743-854.

Generated by immunoSEQ multiplex PCR, the TCRdb table keeps only in-frame clones and is missing some. The table has about 100,000 clones, 86% seen once. Trimming left V 2 bases short and J 7 bases short, with 12 bases between. CDR1 is MDHEN and CDR2 is SYDVKM in the germline V gene. The CDR3 length is 14 residues. To note about this clone: Antigen: not known.

The TCR was taken from an adult in good health. This chain joins TRBV28 and TRBJ2-1, with D uncertain. Sample: peripheral blood, taken on day 0 of AZD1222 vaccination. As DNA, the CDR3 is TGTGCCAGCAGTTTAGTGCATGGTAGGAATGAGCAGTTCTTC. Its protein product is CASSLVHGRNEQFF.